The 23 T cell receptor beta chains below all came from one sample that was sequenced in a study of T cell repertoires in cytomegalovirus infection. No antigen has been assigned to these receptors. TCRdb re-analysed the reads in MiXCR, keeping a single row per CDR3 protein. This sample carries approximately 220,000 distinct CDR3 sequences, 35% to 45% of them seen once, and the ten largest clones take approximately 60%. The sample consisted of CD8+ T cells from cultured PBMCs, taken from culture after CMV antigen stimulation. These receptors were collected from a human donor in good health (CMV status not recorded). Some clones in this sample may be carry-over from other donors' samples.

This chain links TRBV10-3 with TRBJ1-3, with D perhaps TRBD1 (6 bases). Germline V CDR1 and CDR2: ENHRY, SYGVKD. The CDR3 covers 16 residues. Deletions cut 0 bases from V and 5 bases from J, with 14 bases between. The CDR3 loop reads CAISESSGGRRNTIYF. CDR3 in DNA: TGTGCCATCAGTGAGTCAAGTGGGGGGCGAAGAAACACCATATATTTT.

Details on this clonotype: Here the CDR3 omits its conserved ending phenylalanine or tryptophan, so a read error is the likely source. The gene calls are TRBV7-2 and TRBJ2-7; no definite D call. This CDR3 region has 13 residues. The germline gives CDR1 SGHTA, CDR2 FQGNSA. V was shortened by 5 bases and J by 6 bases, with 14 bases between the two germline ends. The CDR3 here is CASSPRYIVEQYL. For the CDR3, the DNA is TGTGCCAGCAGCCCGCGGTACATCGTCGAGCAGTACTTA.

About this clonotype itself: One junction end disagrees with the germline gene, perhaps due to a read error. The CDR3 is CASSFGRTISSYVQYF. The CDR3 DNA sequence: TGTGCCAGCAGCTTTGGACGTACGATTAGCTCCTACGTGCAGTACTTC. The gene calls are TRBV7-2 and TRBJ2-7, with no clear D. The CDR3 totals 16 residues. Germline loops: CDR1 SGHTA, CDR2 FQGNSA.

The chain joins TRBV6-6 to TRBJ1-2; D unresolved. Germline V gene sequence: CDR1 MNHNY, CDR2 SVGAGI (reference sequence). There are 14 residues in the CDR3. Between the trimmed V and J ends, which lost 0 bases and 4 bases, there was a span of 9 bases. This CDR3 is CASSYSARPYGYTF. CDR3 nucleotide sequence: TGTGCCAGCAGTTACTCGGCCAGACCCTATGGCTACACCTTC.

This chain uses TRBV6-1 with TRBJ2-1; no clear D. Germline loops: CDR1 MNHNS, CDR2 SASEGT. V was pared by 6 bases and J by 0 bases, with 21 bases between. There are 18 residues in the CDR3. The DNA of the CDR3 is TGTGCCAGCAGCTCAGACTTGAATATTATCGGCTCCTACAATGAGCAGTTCTTC. This gives the protein CASSSDLNIIGSYNEQFF.

This clonotype was detected a few times. The chain combines TRBV11-2 with TRBJ2-7; weak D call: TRBD1 (5 bases). V lost 2 bases and J 7 bases, leaving 18 bases between the germline ends. This CDR3 contains 15 residues. Germline V gene sequence: CDR1 SGHAT, CDR2 FQNNGV. The CDR3 coding sequence is TGTGCCAGCAGCTTATATTTAGGGGATCAGCAAGAGCAGTACTTC. This encodes CASSLYLGDQQEQYF.

The rearrangement links TRBV5-1 to TRBJ1-1; 7 positions match TRBD1. Per the germline V gene, CDR1 is SGHRS and CDR2 is YFSETQ. Trimming removed 3 bases from V and 0 bases from J; junction bases left unmatched: 5. This CDR3 is 15 amino acids long. CDR3 in DNA: TGCGCCAGCAGCTGGAGGGACAGCATGAACACTGAAGCTTTCTTT. Amino acids: CASSWRDSMNTEAFF. The full variable domain, with the rest looked up from reference TRBV5-1 and TRBJ1-1, is KAGVTQTPRYLIKTRGQQVTLSCSPISGHRSVSWYQQTPGQGLQFLFEYFSETQRNKGNFPGRFSGRQFSNSRSEMNVSTLELGDSALYLCASSWRDSMNTEAFFGQGTRLTVV.

V and J are TRBV19 and TRBJ2-2; 10 bases agree with TRBD1. Germline CDR1 reads LNHDA; CDR2 reads SQIVND (reference sequence). The junction had 7 bases not matched to a gene; V was cut back by 2 bases and J by 4 bases. The CDR3 length is 17 residues. In nucleotides, the CDR3 is TGTGCCAGTAGTATAATCTATGGGACAGGGGTCACCGGGGAGCTGTTTTTT. Encoded protein: CASSIIYGTGVTGELFF. Supplemented by reference TRBV19 and TRBJ2-2, the full variable domain reads DGGITQSPKYLFRKEGQNVTLSCEQNLNHDAMYWYRQDPGQGLRLIYYSQIVNDFQKGDIAEGYSVSREKKESFPLTVTSAQKNPTAFYLCASSIIYGTGVTGELFFGEGSRLTVL.

The chain carries TRBV20-1 and TRBJ2-7; 8 bases are shared with TRBD1. The germline V gene has CDR1 DFQATT and CDR2 SNEGSKA (reference sequence). CDR3 length equals 15 residues. The ends lost 1 base at V and 3 bases at J; junction bases unmatched: 8. The CDR3 sequence is CSARGQGKIFYEQYF. The CDR3 bases are TGCAGTGCTAGAGGACAGGGGAAAATTTTCTACGAGCAGTACTTC.

This clonotype appeared a few times. The chain carries TRBV11-2 and TRBJ2-5; 9 bases fit TRBD1. V gave up 0 bases and J gave up 4 bases; unmatched junction bases: 12. Germline CDR1 is SGHAT and CDR2 is FQNNGV. The CDR3 runs 18 residues. The CDR3, as DNA: TGTGCCAGCAGCTTAGATCGTCCCGGGACAGGGATTTTAGAGACCCAGTACTTC. Translating it yields CASSLDRPGTGILETQYF. The full variable domain, completed using reference TRBV11-2 and TRBJ2-5, is EAGVAQSPRYKIIEKRQSVAFWCNPISGHATLYWYQQILGQGPKLLIQFQNNGVVDDSQLPKDRFSAERLKGVDSTLKIQPAKLEDSAVYLCASSLDRPGTGILETQYFGPGTRLLVL.

The chain carries TRBV6-6 and TRBJ2-7, with 9 bases identical to TRBD2. V lost 0 bases, J lost 1 base, and 4 bases stayed unmatched. CDR3 length equals 16 residues. Germline V gene sequence: CDR1 MNHNY, CDR2 SVGAGI (reference sequence). CDR3 region: CASSYSASGESYEQYF. The CDR3 bases are TGTGCCAGCAGTTACTCAGCTAGCGGGGAATCCTACGAGCAGTACTTC.

The J gene is TRBJ2-1, the V gene TRBV25-1, with D possibly TRBD2 on 7 matching bases. CDR1 is MGHDK and CDR2 is SYGVNS in the germline V gene. The CDR3 has 16 amino acids. V was trimmed by 2 bases and J by 6 bases, leaving 17 bases between them. CDR3 DNA sequence: TGTGCCAGCAGTGAACGGTGGGACACGGGGGGCAATGAGCAGTTCTTC. Translation: CASSERWDTGGNEQFF.

The sample holds a few counts of this clonotype. The rearrangement uses TRBV9 and TRBJ1-2; D is unresolved. Germline V gene data show CDR1 as SGDLS and CDR2 as YYNGEE. The CDR3 loop spans 16 amino acids. V shed 3 bases and J shed 6 bases, with 21 bases lying between them. The CDR3 region has the DNA TGTGCCAGCAGCGCCCTCGGGCCCGTCGGGGTAAATGGCTACACCTTC. Protein: CASSALGPVGVNGYTF.

The V and J genes are TRBV6-6 and TRBJ1-5; D might be TRBD1 (6 bases). This CDR3 is 14 amino acids long. Germline CDR1 MNHNY, CDR2 SVGAGI (reference sequence). V was cut by 6 bases and J by 3 bases, with 12 bases left in between. The CDR3 DNA follows: TGTGCCAGCAGGGCCCACAGGGTCAATCAGCCCCAGCATTTT. Translating it yields CASRAHRVNQPQHF.

Concerning this clonotype: Here the CDR3 omits its conserved ending phenylalanine or tryptophan, so a read error is the likely source. The V and J genes are TRBV7-2 and TRBJ2-5; 7 positions agree with TRBD2. The junction had 5 bases not matched to a gene; V was cut back by 1 base and J by 3 bases. The CDR3 spans 15 residues. Germline lookup yields CDR1 SGHTA and CDR2 FQGNSA. Written as DNA, the CDR3 is TGTGCCAGCAGCTTAGGGCGGGGGAGAGAAGAGACCCAGTACTAC. This translates into CASSLGRGREETQYY.

This clonotype appeared a few times. The chain employs TRBV7-6 and TRBJ1-1, with 10 bases lining up with TRBD1. Germline V CDR1 and CDR2: SGHVS, FNYEAQ. J gave up 4 bases and V 4 bases, and 3 bases lay outside the gene matches. The CDR3 loop spans 14 amino acids. The CDR3 region has the DNA TGTGCCAGCAGCTCGGGACAGGGGATCACTGAAGCTTTCTTT. This codes for CASSSGQGITEAFF. Looking up the rest from reference TRBV7-6 and TRBJ1-1 gives the full variable domain: GAGVSQSPRYKVTKRGQDVALRCDPISGHVSLYWYRQALGQGPEFLTYFNYEAQQDKSGLPNDRFSAERPEGSISTLTIQRTEQRDSAMYRCASSSGQGITEAFFGQGTRLTVV.

This clonotype has just a few counts. The CDR3 coding sequence is TGTGCCAGCAGTTACTCATTCGGTGACGAAGGGTCCTACGAGCAGTACTTC. It yields the protein CASSYSFGDEGSYEQYF. The J gene is TRBJ2-7, the V gene TRBV6-5; no definite D call. The V and J ends lost 0 bases and 1 base respectively, with 16 bases between them. Germline V gene sequence: CDR1 MNHEY, CDR2 SVGAGI. This CDR3 is 17 amino acids long.

The table lists this clonotype with a few counts. This sequence joins TRBV4-1 and TRBJ1-1; D is uncertain. V lost 1 base to trimming and J lost 1 base, with 10 bases between them. CDR1 and CDR2 from the germline V gene are MGHRA and YSYEKL. This CDR3 is built from 15 residues. In DNA form, the CDR3 reads TGCGCCAGCAGCCAAGTTCCCCGCCAGAACACTGAAGCTTTCTTT. It specifies CASSQVPRQNTEAFF.

The rearrangement joins TRBV28 to TRBJ1-2, with a possible D match to TRBD1 (5 bases). Trimming removed 6 bases at V and 4 bases at J, with 18 bases between. This CDR3 comprises 15 residues. CDR1 is MDHEN, CDR2 SYDVKM, per germline. The CDR3 here is CASSHSPTAPYGYTF. CDR3 bases: TGTGCCAGCAGCCATAGCCCGACAGCGCCCTATGGCTACACCTTC.

The chain couples TRBV10-3 to TRBJ1-1; D is undetermined. CDR3 length equals 14 residues. Per the germline V gene, CDR1 is ENHRY and CDR2 is SYGVKD. V shed 2 bases and J shed 5 bases, with 12 bases lying between them. CDR3 nucleotide sequence: TGTGCCATCAGTGAGCGAGGACTGATTACTGAAGCTTTCTTT. Amino acids: CAISERGLITEAFF.

The chain links TRBV3-1 to TRBJ2-5, with a tentative D call TRBD2 (6 bases). Trimming took off 0 bases at V and 4 bases at J, with 18 bases between the two ends. CDR1 is LGHDT, CDR2 YNNKEL, per germline (reference sequence). The CDR3 contains 17 residues. CDR3 coding DNA: TGTGCCAGCAGCCAAGAGGATAGCGGACCAGGAGGAGAGACCCAGTACTTC. Its translation is CASSQEDSGPGGETQYF.

This clonotype came up a few times. This chain joins TRBV7-8 and TRBJ1-1, with D maybe TRBD1 (6 bases). The germline V gene encodes CDR1 SGHVS and CDR2 FQNEAQ. The CDR3 spans 16 residues. The V gene lost 3 bases and the J gene lost 1 base, with 15 bases spanning the gap. CDR3 loop: CASSFFPGGENTEAFF. The CDR3, as DNA: TGTGCCAGCAGCTTTTTCCCGGGGGGCGAGAACACTGAAGCTTTCTTT.

In its sample, this clonotype was seen a few times. The V call is TRBV6-6, the J call TRBJ2-7; D is unclear. The CDR3 has 12 amino acids. In germline, CDR1 is MNHNY, CDR2 SVGAGI (reference sequence). Trimming shortened V by 2 bases and J by 5 bases, and 7 bases separated the two germline ends. Written as DNA, the CDR3 is TGTGCCAGCAGTTACCCCAAGGACGAGCAGTACTTC. It yields the protein CASSYPKDEQYF.